This T cell receptor beta chain emerged from a study of untreated major depressive disorder. Details on this clone: The target antigen is unknown.

Notes on the study in general: TRBV05-01 (Vbeta 5.1) usage was higher in CD4+ T cells of depressed patients than controls.

Sequencing used immunoSEQ multiplex PCR; TCRdb keeps in-frame clones, though not all of them. The top ten hold 0.6% of the sample, which has about 19,000 clones, 92% seen once. V dropped 7 bases and J dropped 3; count of bases not matched to a gene: 6. The CDR3 contains 13 residues. CDR1 is SQVTM and CDR2 is ANQGSEA in the germline V gene. The V and J genes are TRBV29-1 and TRBJ1-5, with 7 positions matching TRBD1. The TCR sequence derives from a middle-aged woman with major depressive disorder. Sequenced input: CD4+ T cells from PBMCs. The CDR3 DNA reads TGCAGCGCCCAGGGACAGTTCAATCAGCCCCAGCATTTT. This codes for CSAQGQFNQPQHF. Drawing the rest from reference TRBV29-1 and TRBJ1-5, the complete variable domain is SAVISQKPSRDICQRGTSLTIQCQVDSQVTMMFWYRQQPGQSLTLIATANQGSEATYESGFVIDKFPISRPNLTFSTLTVSNMSPEDSSIYLCSAQGQFNQPQHFGDGTRLSIL.